This T cell receptor (beta chain) came from a study of blood T cells in healthy people across ages. A second about 7 to 11 cycle PCR used barcoded and J-beta primers. TCRdb processed the 5' RACE reads anew with MiXCR; each CDR3 protein has one entry. Of about 770,000 distinct CDR3 sequences in the sample, approximately 44% were seen once. V shed 5 bases, J shed 3 bases, and the junction held 5 bases outside the gene matches. This CDR3 comprises 15 residues. CDR1 MNHEY and CDR2 SMNVEV come from the germline V gene (reference sequence). The rearrangement joins TRBV27 to TRBJ1-4, with 8 bases identical to TRBD1. Sample: blood. The origin of this receptor is a man aged 60 to 69 in good health. CDR3 residues: CASSDGQGSNEKLFF. In DNA, the CDR3 is TGTGCCAGCAGTGACGGACAGGGCTCTAATGAAAAACTGTTTTTT.